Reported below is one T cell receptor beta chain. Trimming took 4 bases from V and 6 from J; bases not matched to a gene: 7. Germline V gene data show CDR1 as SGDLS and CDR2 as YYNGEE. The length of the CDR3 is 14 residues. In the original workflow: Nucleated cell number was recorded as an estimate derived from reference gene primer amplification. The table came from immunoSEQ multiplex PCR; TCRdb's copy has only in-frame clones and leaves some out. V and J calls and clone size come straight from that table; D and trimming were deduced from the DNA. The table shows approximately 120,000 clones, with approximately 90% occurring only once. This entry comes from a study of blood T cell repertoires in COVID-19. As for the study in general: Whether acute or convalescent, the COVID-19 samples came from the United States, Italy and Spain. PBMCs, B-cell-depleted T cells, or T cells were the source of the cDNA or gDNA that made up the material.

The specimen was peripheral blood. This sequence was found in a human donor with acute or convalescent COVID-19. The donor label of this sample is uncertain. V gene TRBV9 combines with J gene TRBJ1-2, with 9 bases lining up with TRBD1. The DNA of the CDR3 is TGTGCCAGCAGCCTACCGGGACAGGGAGATGGCTACACCTTC. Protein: CASSLPGQGDGYTF.